Below are 30 T cell receptor beta chains sequenced from a single sample in a study of blood T cell repertoires in COVID-19. Clones were sequenced by immunoSEQ multiplex PCR, and TCRdb holds only the in-frame ones, with some missing. The sample shows approximately 25,000 clones, 80% to 90% of them seen only once. Material: peripheral blood. The receptors were gathered from a woman aged 80 or over with active or convalescent COVID-19.

V and J are TRBV10-3 and TRBJ2-7; 14 nucleotides line up with TRBD2. Germline CDR1 and CDR2: ENHRY and SYGVKD. Germline trimming cut 2 bases from V and 6 bases from J; bases unmatched to any gene: 6. This CDR3 contains 16 residues. The CDR3 nucleotides read TGTGCCATCAGTGAGGGGACTAGCGGGAGAGAATCCGAGCAGTACTTC. Its protein product is CAISEGTSGRESEQYF.

V and J are TRBV6-5 and TRBJ1-1, with 8 bases matching TRBD1. The CDR3 is 14 amino acids. The germline V gene encodes CDR1 MNHEY and CDR2 SVGAGI. Losses at the gene ends were 7 bases for V and 4 bases for J; bases not matched to a gene: 8. The CDR3 coding sequence is TGTGCCAGCACCAGACGGACAGGGAGCACTGAAGCTTTCTTT. Its translation is CASTRRTGSTEAFF.

The chain uses TRBV25-1 and TRBJ1-2; D not certain. This CDR3 is 11 amino acids long. Germline V gene lookup returns CDR1 MGHDK and CDR2 SYGVNS. Trimming pared 3 bases from V and 5 bases from J, leaving 4 bases between. The CDR3 loop is CASSEQYGYTF. The CDR3 nucleotides are TGTGCCAGCAGTGAGCAGTATGGCTACACCTTC.

This clone was found once. The genes are TRBV7-3 and TRBJ2-1; perhaps TRBD2 as D (5 bases). Germline V gene lookup returns CDR1 SGHTA and CDR2 FQGTGA. The germline V and J ends were trimmed by 3 bases and 10 bases, with 22 bases remaining between them. The CDR3 has 16 amino acids. Here the CDR3 DNA reads TGTGCCAGCAGCTTTTCCGGCGGGCCCCCTACCGAAGAGCAGTTCTTC. It is translated as CASSFSGGPPTEEQFF. Full variable domain (rest looked up from reference TRBV7-3 and TRBJ2-1): GAGVSQTPSNKVTEKGKYVELRCDPISGHTALYWYRQSLGQGPEFLIYFQGTGAADDSGLPNDRFFAVRPEGSVSTLKIQRTERGDSAVYLCASSFSGGPPTEEQFFGPGTRLTVL.

The chain recombines TRBV28 with TRBJ2-7; TRBD2 agrees at 8 bases. Trimming removed 11 bases from V and 4 bases from J; junction bases left unmatched: 10. The CDR3 covers 13 residues. CDR1 MDHEN and CDR2 SYDVKM come from the germline V gene. As DNA, the CDR3 is TGTGCCGTCGCGGGGGGCCTTTCTTACGAGCAGTACTTC. Its translation: CAVAGGLSYEQYF. The full variable domain, in which reference TRBV28 and TRBJ2-7 provide the parts outside the CDR3, is DVKVTQSSRYLVKRTGEKVFLECVQDMDHENMFWYRQDPGLGLRLIYFSYDVKMKEKGDIPEGYSVSREKKERFSLILESASTNQTSMYLCAVAGGLSYEQYFGPGTRLTVT.

J is TRBJ2-4 and V is TRBV28, with 9 bases that match TRBD1. This CDR3 has 15 amino acids. V lost 6 bases, J lost 12 bases, and 15 bases stayed unmatched. The V gene's germline CDR1 is MDHEN and CDR2 SYDVKM. The CDR3 DNA follows: TGTGCCAGCAGGCGACTCTGGGACAGGGAGGGGGCTCAGTACTTC. It yields the protein CASRRLWDREGAQYF.

With regard to this clone: An end of the junction does not agree with germline; a read error may underlie this. The chain employs TRBV7-7 and TRBJ2-5; 11 bases are a match to TRBD1. The CDR3 is 17 residues long. Germline lookup yields CDR1 SSHAT and CDR2 FNYEAQ (reference sequence). CDR3 in amino acids: CASSLFGTGGFVETQYF. CDR3 DNA: TGTGCTAGCAGCTTATTTGGGACAGGGGGGTTTGTGGAGACCCAGTACTTC.

This clone is labeled medium-sized (0.01 to 0.1%). V gene TRBV4-1 combines with J gene TRBJ1-4; 7 bases line up with TRBD1. Germline V gene lookup returns CDR1 MGHRA and CDR2 YSYEKL. After removal of 8 bases from V and 4 bases from J, the junction contained 4 bases not matched to a gene. The CDR3 consists of 13 residues. CDR3 coding DNA: TGCGCCAGCGTAGGGACAGTTAATGAAAAACTGTTTTTT. This sequence encodes CASVGTVNEKLFF.

About this clone itself: One end of the junction fails to match germline, which may point to a read error. CDR3 nucleotide sequence: TGTGCCAGCGGCGTGGGGGGTCTCTCGGGGGAGACCCAGTACTTC. The encoded protein is CASGVGGLSGETQYF. This chain uses TRBV9 with TRBJ2-5, with TRBD2 as a possible D gene (6 bases). The germline CDR1 and CDR2 sequences are SGDLS and YYNGEE. The CDR3 is 15 amino acids.

The chain uses TRBV18 and TRBJ2-1, with TRBD2 as a possible D gene (5 bases). The germline CDR1 and CDR2 sequences are KGHSH and LQKENI. This CDR3 spans 13 amino acids. V was cut by 5 bases and J by 15 bases, with 20 bases left in between. This CDR3 reads CASSFQNGNEVFF. In nucleotides, the CDR3 is TGTGCCAGCTCATTTCAAAACGGGAACGAGGTGTTCTTC.

This CDR3 is CASTWTAPMNTEAFF. CDR3 DNA sequence: TGTGCCAGTACTTGGACAGCACCGATGAACACTGAAGCTTTCTTT. The J gene is TRBJ1-1, the V gene TRBV28; tentatively, D is TRBD1 (6 bases). The ends were cut back, 9 bases at V and 0 bases at J, with 17 bases in the middle. This CDR3 is 15 amino acids long. Germline CDR1 reads MDHEN; CDR2 reads SYDVKM.

The gene calls are TRBV5-1 and TRBJ2-1; D is ambiguous. The CDR3 length is 16 residues. The V gene's germline CDR1 is SGHRS and CDR2 YFSETQ. V dropped 4 bases and J dropped 0 bases, with 14 bases sitting between them. CDR3 sequence (DNA): TGCGCCAGCAGCGGTGCCCATCGGAGCTCCTACAATGAGCAGTTCTTC. This encodes CASSGAHRSSYNEQFF.

The chain is built from TRBV21-1 and TRBJ2-2; the table assigns TRBD1, which was not confirmed against the DNA. TRBV21-1 is flagged as a pseudogene. The CDR3 extends over 18 amino acids. This CDR3 is CASRFPDRGVRNTGELFF. In DNA form, the CDR3 reads TGTGCCAGCAGGTTTCCGGACAGGGGCGTAAGGAACACCGGGGAGCTGTTTTTT.

The chain couples TRBV28 to TRBJ1-6; unclear D gene. Germline V gene sequence: CDR1 MDHEN, CDR2 SYDVKM. V lost 6 bases and J 9 bases, leaving 12 bases between the germline ends. The CDR3 covers 13 residues. As DNA, the CDR3 is TGTGCCAGCAGGGGAGAGCTACGTTCACCCCTCCACTTT. This translates into CASRGELRSPLHF.

V usage is TRBV18 and J usage is TRBJ1-5; D gene ambiguous. The CDR3 extends over 16 amino acids. Germline values: CDR1 KGHSH, CDR2 LQKENI. The germline V and J ends were trimmed by 3 bases and 0 bases, with 12 bases remaining between them. CDR3 sequence: CASSPPGAYSNQPQHF. CDR3 nucleotides: TGTGCCAGCTCACCCCCAGGCGCCTATAGCAATCAGCCCCAGCATTTT.

The chain carries TRBV7-2 and TRBJ1-6; 7 bases agree with TRBD1. Germline V gene data show CDR1 as SGHTA and CDR2 as FQGNSA. With 6 bases clipped from V and 0 bases from J, the junction kept 14 bases outside the gene matches. This CDR3 region has 19 residues. The CDR3 DNA reads as TGTGCCAGCAGTCGAAAACATGGGGGACAGAGCTCCTATAATTCACCCCTCCACTTT. Translation gives CASSRKHGGQSSYNSPLHF.

J is TRBJ1-5 and V is TRBV19, with 8 positions matching TRBD1. There are 15 residues in the CDR3. V lost 3 bases to trimming and J lost 7 bases; unmatched junction nucleotides: 8. Germline V gene data show CDR1 as LNHDA and CDR2 as SQIVND (reference sequence). For the CDR3, the DNA is TGTGCCAGTAGTATGATCACAGGGGGAGGCCAGCCCCAGCATTTT. This translates into CASSMITGGGQPQHF.

The chain employs TRBV5-1 and TRBJ1-1; D is undetermined. The CDR3 sequence is 14 residues long. V was clipped by 3 bases and J by 4 bases, with 13 bases between them. CDR1 and CDR2 (germline): SGHRS, YFSETQ. DNA of the CDR3: TGCGCCAGCAGCTCTGATCGGGATGGCACTGAAGCTTTCTTT. Protein product: CASSSDRDGTEAFF.

The CDR3 region has the DNA TGCAGCGTTGAAGATCGGCTAGCGGGAGCAGCAGATACGCAGTATTTT. Its translation: CSVEDRLAGAADTQYF. The V gene is TRBV29-1, the J gene TRBJ2-3; 10 bases fit TRBD2. Per the germline V gene, CDR1 is SQVTM and CDR2 is ANQGSEA. V dropped 0 bases and J dropped 4; count of bases not matched to a gene: 7. This CDR3 is 16 amino acids long.

J is TRBJ1-5 and V is TRBV25-1; TRBD1 matches 11 bases. Germline V gene data show CDR1 as MGHDK and CDR2 as SYGVNS. After removal of 3 bases from V and 7 bases from J, the junction contained 11 bases not matched to a gene. The CDR3 consists of 17 residues. CDR3 sequence (DNA): TGTGCCAGCAGTGAGCAACTGGACAGGGGGCAGAGGCAGCCCCAGCATTTT. It translates to CASSEQLDRGQRQPQHF. Supplemented by reference TRBV25-1 and TRBJ1-5, the full variable domain reads EADIYQTPRYLVIGTGKKITLECSQTMGHDKMYWYQQDPGMELHLIHYSYGVNSTEKGDLSSESTVSRIRTEHFPLTLESARPSHTSQYLCASSEQLDRGQRQPQHFGDGTRLSIL.

The V gene is TRBV12-5, the J gene TRBJ1-3; D gene uncertain. Germline-derived CDR1 and CDR2 are LGHNT and FRNRAP. The germline V and J ends were trimmed by 2 bases and 9 bases, with 26 bases remaining between them. This CDR3 has 18 amino acids. DNA for the CDR3: TGTGCTAGTGGTTTGCCTCCGCGGTTCTGTATCAATCATCGCACCATATATTTT. It codes for CASGLPPRFCINHRTIYF.

The rearrangement joins TRBV5-1 to TRBJ2-5, with TRBD1 as a possible D gene (6 bases). Per germline, CDR1 SGHRS and CDR2 YFSETQ. With 4 bases removed from V and 5 bases from J, the gap between germline ends came to 21 bases. The length of the CDR3 is 16 residues. The CDR3, as DNA: TGCGCCAGCAGCCGCCTGACAGGAGACATCCGGGAGACCCAGTACTTC. Its protein is CASSRLTGDIRETQYF.

V usage is TRBV7-2 and J usage is TRBJ1-4; D remains ambiguous. V gave up 5 bases and J gave up 4 bases, with 14 bases separating them. From germline, CDR1 is SGHTA and CDR2 FQGNSA. This CDR3 is 15 amino acids long. Here the CDR3 DNA reads TGTGCCAGCAGCGGCGGCGTAATACGTAATGAAAAACTGTTTTTT. This translates into CASSGGVIRNEKLFF.

The genes are TRBV5-6 and TRBJ2-5; 7 nucleotides line up with TRBD1. This CDR3 has 16 amino acids. Germline assignment: CDR1 SGHDT and CDR2 YYEEEE. The V segment lost 3 bases and the J segment 2 bases; nucleotides outside the gene matches: 10. The chain's CDR3 is CASSSPGQQAQETQYF. DNA for the CDR3: TGTGCCAGCAGCTCTCCGGGACAGCAGGCACAAGAGACCCAGTACTTC.

The chain links TRBV12-3 or TRBV12-4 to TRBJ1-5, with 7 bases identical to TRBD1. V trimming: 8 bases; J trimming: 6 bases; junction bases outside the gene matches: 7. The CDR3 has 13 amino acids. This CDR3 is CASARGAFQPQHF. The CDR3 nucleotides are TGTGCCAGCGCCAGGGGGGCCTTTCAGCCCCAGCATTTT.

This chain uses TRBV11-1 with TRBJ2-5; 8 bases are a match to TRBD1. Germline V CDR1 and CDR2: SGHAT, FQDESV (reference sequence). This CDR3 is built from 14 residues. V shed 2 bases and J 5 bases; nucleotides not matched to a gene: 4. CDR3 amino acids: CASSLPRTGETQYF. In DNA, the CDR3 is TGTGCCAGCAGCTTACCCCGGACAGGGGAGACCCAGTACTTC.

This clone was seen only once. The CDR3: CASRPGAITDTQYF. DNA of the CDR3: TGCGCCAGCAGACCGGGAGCTATCACAGATACGCAGTATTTT. The genes are TRBV5-1 and TRBJ2-3; D perhaps matches TRBD2 (6 bases). V lost 5 bases and J lost 2, with 12 bases in between. The CDR3 runs to 14 residues. The V gene's germline CDR1 is SGHRS and CDR2 YFSETQ.

CDR3 residues: CASILNTEAFF. CDR3 in DNA: TGTGCCAGCATCTTGAACACTGAAGCTTTCTTT. The rearrangement joins TRBV12-3 or TRBV12-4 to TRBJ1-1, with D unresolved. This CDR3 region has 11 residues. The V and J ends lost 7 bases and 0 bases respectively, with 3 bases between them.

The genes are TRBV6-5 and TRBJ2-5, with D possibly being TRBD2 (5 bases). This CDR3 is built from 13 residues. Per the germline V gene, CDR1 is MNHEY and CDR2 is SVGAGI. V was pared by 6 bases and J by 10 bases, with 18 bases between. The CDR3 reads CASRLRPHGDQYF. The CDR3 DNA reads as TGTGCCAGCAGACTCCGACCTCACGGGGACCAGTACTTC.

The rearrangement joins TRBV27 to TRBJ2-1; perhaps TRBD2 as D (6 bases). V was shortened by 3 bases and J by 5 bases, with 29 bases between the two germline ends. Germline CDR1 is MNHEY and CDR2 is SMNVEV (reference sequence). The CDR3 is made up of 20 amino acids. In nucleotides, the CDR3 is TGTGCCAGCAGTTTTGGATTTCTCGGACTAAAATCCTTCCACCACAATGAGCAGTTCTTC. The encoded protein is CASSFGFLGLKSFHHNEQFF.